The next 10 T cell receptor beta chains were all read from a single sample in a study of T-cell memory formation after mild COVID-19 (dated by TCRdb to the early 2020s). Preparation of the library involved 5' RACE. The sequencer listed for this sample is Illumina NovaSeq 6000. TCRdb reprocessed the public reads (quality trimming at Q25 with fastp, clone calling with MiXCR) and kept in-frame beta chains. Each CDR3 protein gets just one entry, which takes the most common genes and DNA from the rows behind it. For this sample the table gives about 430,000 distinct CDR3 sequences, of which roughly 26% were detected only once. Around 8.1% of the sample belongs to the ten largest clones. Sequencing input: PBMCs or a T cell subset sorted from them (not recorded which). The receptors shown here come from an adult woman who had mild COVID-19 (a few samples of this study predate the infection). The sample titles of this study are shuffled in the database, so cell type and time point are left out; the donor was told from shared clones.

The genes are TRBV5-5 and TRBJ2-2; a possible D gene is TRBD1 (5 bases). Trimming removed 4 bases at V and 1 base at J, with 11 bases between. This CDR3 is built from 15 residues. Germline V gives CDR1 SGHKS, CDR2 YYEKEE (reference sequence). CDR3 DNA sequence: TGTGCCAGCAGCATCGACAGTCGGAACACCGGGGAGCTGTTTTTT. Translated: CASSIDSRNTGELFF. Full variable domain (rest looked up from reference TRBV5-5 and TRBJ2-2): DAGVTQSPTHLIKTRGQQVTLRCSPISGHKSVSWYQQVLGQGPQFIFQYYEKEERGRGNFPDRFSARQFPNYSSELNVNALLLGDSALYLCASSIDSRNTGELFFGEGSRLTVL.

This clonotype was recorded a few times. The chain recombines TRBV24-1 with TRBJ2-7; TRBD2 matches 7 bases. Germline CDR1 reads KGHDR; CDR2 reads SFDVKD. The CDR3 length is 13 residues. The trim removed 2 bases at V and 5 bases at J, leaving 2 bases unmatched. In DNA form, the CDR3 reads TGTGCCACCAGTGATTGGACTAGTAACGAGCAGTACTTC. Translation gives CATSDWTSNEQYF.

This chain uses TRBV4-2 with TRBJ2-3, with 10 bases that match TRBD2. CDR1 and CDR2 from the germline V gene are LGHNA and YNFKEQ. V was pared by 1 base and J by 3 bases, with 13 bases of the junction left unmatched. The CDR3 covers 19 residues. The CDR3, as DNA: TGTGCCAGCAGCCAAGCCCCTTGGCTAGCGGGAGTGGGTACAGATACGCAGTATTTT. It translates to CASSQAPWLAGVGTDTQYF.

In this sample, this clonotype turned up many times. This chain uses TRBV4-2 with TRBJ2-2; tentatively, D is TRBD2 (5 bases). Germline V gene sequence: CDR1 LGHNA, CDR2 YNFKEQ. This CDR3 is built from 16 residues. The ends were cut back, 4 bases at V and 0 bases at J, with 12 bases in the middle. The CDR3 sequence is CASSPSSGANTGELFF. Written as DNA, the CDR3 is TGTGCCAGCAGCCCCTCCTCCGGGGCGAACACCGGGGAGCTGTTTTTT.

This clonotype was counted a few times. In DNA, the CDR3 is TGTGCCACCAGTGATTTGCTAAGCGGGGGGGCCAGTGAGCAGTTCTTC. This encodes CATSDLLSGGASEQFF. The chain combines TRBV24-1 with TRBJ2-1; TRBD2 aligns across 10 bases. Germline V gives CDR1 KGHDR, CDR2 SFDVKD. The CDR3 totals 16 residues. Unmatched junction bases numbered 7, after V lost 0 bases and J lost 9 bases.

The rearrangement joins TRBV4-1 to TRBJ2-1, with D perhaps TRBD2 (5 bases). The CDR3 is 15 residues long. Trimming removed 0 bases at V and 6 bases at J, with 12 bases between. Germline-derived CDR1 and CDR2 are MGHRA and YSYEKL. The CDR3 is CASSQEGLAINEQFF. Written as DNA, the CDR3 is TGCGCCAGCAGCCAAGAAGGGCTAGCCATCAATGAGCAGTTCTTC.

The chain uses TRBV4-1 and TRBJ2-5; a possible D gene is TRBD2 (6 bases). The V gene lost 2 bases and the J gene lost 4 bases, with 11 bases spanning the gap. The CDR3 consists of 14 residues. Germline CDR1 and CDR2: MGHRA and YSYEKL. CDR3 in amino acids: CASSQQQEGETQYF. The CDR3, as DNA: TGCGCCAGCAGCCAACAGCAGGAGGGAGAGACCCAGTACTTC.

The V gene is TRBV30, the J gene TRBJ2-1, with unresolved D. The CDR3 totals 12 residues. Per germline, CDR1 GTSNPN and CDR2 SVGIG (reference sequence). The ends were cut back, 1 base at V and 7 bases at J, with 8 bases in the middle. The CDR3 coding sequence is TGTGCCTGGAGTGGGGATAGGAATGAGCAGTTCTTC. As protein: CAWSGDRNEQFF.

This clonotype was seen a few times. V usage is TRBV27 and J usage is TRBJ2-7; D uncertain. V lost 9 bases, J lost 1 base, and 13 bases lay in between. This CDR3 spans 13 amino acids. Germline CDR1 reads MNHEY; CDR2 reads SMNVEV (reference sequence). CDR3 bases: TGTGCCAGTCGCGTGGGTGGGTCCTACGAGCAGTACTTC. Its translation: CASRVGGSYEQYF.

This clonotype came up a few times. The chain combines TRBV7-2 with TRBJ2-7; 12 bases are a match to TRBD2. V lost 1 base and J lost 5; bases outside the gene matches: 3. The CDR3 extends over 15 amino acids. Germline CDR1 is SGHTA and CDR2 is FQGNSA. The CDR3 loop reads CASSLVWTSGNEQYF. Written as DNA, the CDR3 is TGTGCCAGCAGCTTAGTCTGGACTAGCGGGAACGAGCAGTACTTC.